A selection of T cell receptor beta chains follows, all from one sample in a study of T cells after yellow fever vaccination. Via MiXCR, TCRdb re-called the 5' RACE reads, giving one row per CDR3 protein. Of about 30,000 distinct CDR3 sequences in the sample, 5% to 6% were seen once. Sequencing was performed on CD8+ T cells sorted from PBMCs, taken 10 days after the yellow fever booster vaccination. The source is a man between 25 and 39 years old who received the YFV17D yellow fever vaccine. The CDR3 runs from the conserved cysteine through the conserved F or W. A D gene is named only where the DNA matches it firmly. Some rows mark clone size as missing; the rest say once, few, many or name a class of expanded clone.

v_call: TRBV9; d_call: -; clone_size: many; j_call: TRBJ2-1; cdr3_nt: TGTGCCAGCAGCCCCCCCGTGGATGAGCAGTTCTTC; cdr3_aa: CASSPPVDEQFF
v_call: TRBV5-6; d_call: TRBD2; clone_size: many; j_call: TRBJ2-1; cdr3_nt: TGTGCCAGCAGCACCGGGACTAGAGACAATGAGCAGTTCTTC; cdr3_aa: CASSTGTRDNEQFF
v_call: TRBV7-9; d_call: -; clone_size: -; j_call: TRBJ2-1; cdr3_nt: TGTGCCAGCAGCCCTGGATTCAATGAGCAGTTCTTC; cdr3_aa: CASSPGFNEQFF
v_call: TRBV15; d_call: -; clone_size: few; j_call: TRBJ2-6; cdr3_nt: TGTGCCACCAGCAGAGGGGGGTCTGGGGCCAACGTCCTGACTTTC; cdr3_aa: CATSRGGSGANVLTF
v_call: TRBV28; d_call: -; clone_size: many; j_call: TRBJ2-2; cdr3_nt: TGTGCCAGCAGTTTATCGGGTTTGGGGAGAGAAGCCAGGAACACCGGGGAGCTGTTTTTT; cdr3_aa: CASSLSGLGREARNTGELFF
v_call: TRBV30; d_call: -; clone_size: few; j_call: TRBJ2-7; cdr3_nt: TGTGCCTGGATGGGGGGAAACTTTTACGAGCAGTACTTC; cdr3_aa: CAWMGGNFYEQYF
v_call: TRBV7-3; d_call: -; clone_size: many; j_call: TRBJ2-7; cdr3_nt: TGTGCCAGCAGCTTAGCGGGTGGCTCCGGCTACGAGCAGTACTTC; cdr3_aa: CASSLAGGSGYEQYF
v_call: TRBV29-1; d_call: TRBD2; clone_size: many; j_call: TRBJ2-3; cdr3_nt: TGCAGCGTTGAAGAAGGTAGCGGGACAGATACGCAGTATTTT; cdr3_aa: CSVEEGSGTDTQYF
v_call: TRBV27; d_call: -; clone_size: few; j_call: TRBJ2-1; cdr3_nt: TGTGCCAGCAGCCGCTCGGGGGAATGGGGGAATGAGCAGTTCTTC; cdr3_aa: CASSRSGEWGNEQFF
v_call: TRBV7-9; d_call: -; clone_size: many; j_call: TRBJ2-7; cdr3_nt: TGTGCCAGCTTCGACACAGGTGGATACGAGCAGTACTTC; cdr3_aa: CASFDTGGYEQYF
v_call: TRBV12-3/TRBV12-4; d_call: -; clone_size: many; j_call: TRBJ2-3; cdr3_nt: TGTGCCAGCAGCGATCCCGGGACTTTCCGCACAGATACGCAGTATTTT; cdr3_aa: CASSDPGTFRTDTQYF
v_call: TRBV5-1; d_call: -; clone_size: many; j_call: TRBJ2-7; cdr3_nt: TGCGCCAGCAGCGCCTCTCGGACTGGTACGATCTCCTACGAGCAGTACTTC; cdr3_aa: CASSASRTGTISYEQYF
v_call: TRBV29-1; d_call: -; clone_size: many; j_call: TRBJ2-1; cdr3_nt: TGCAGCGTTGTAGGTCTTGCCTACAATGAGCAGTTCTTC; cdr3_aa: CSVVGLAYNEQFF
v_call: TRBV29-1; d_call: -; clone_size: many; j_call: TRBJ2-2; cdr3_nt: TGCAGCGTGGGACGGACGAACACCGGGGAGCTGTTTTTT; cdr3_aa: CSVGRTNTGELFF
v_call: TRBV6-2/TRBV6-3; d_call: -; clone_size: many; j_call: TRBJ2-7; cdr3_nt: TGTGCCAGCAGTTACCGGTACGAGCAGTACTTC; cdr3_aa: CASSYRYEQYF
v_call: TRBV29-1; d_call: TRBD1; clone_size: many; j_call: TRBJ1-2; cdr3_nt: TGCAGCGCCGGACAGGGGGCGGGCTATGGCTACACCTTC; cdr3_aa: CSAGQGAGYGYTF
v_call: TRBV7-9; d_call: TRBD1; clone_size: many; j_call: TRBJ2-7; cdr3_nt: TGTGCCAGCAGCTCAGTGACAGGGGCGAGGGAGCAGTACTTC; cdr3_aa: CASSSVTGAREQYF
v_call: TRBV12-3/TRBV12-4; d_call: -; clone_size: few; j_call: TRBJ2-7; cdr3_nt: TGTGCCAGCAGTTTTGGTGGGGACTACGAGCAGTACTTC; cdr3_aa: CASSFGGDYEQYF
v_call: TRBV3-1; d_call: -; clone_size: many; j_call: TRBJ2-3; cdr3_nt: TGTGCCAGCAGCCAAGCCAGCGGCACAGATACGCAGTATTTT; cdr3_aa: CASSQASGTDTQYF
v_call: TRBV14; d_call: TRBD2; clone_size: many; j_call: TRBJ2-3; cdr3_nt: TGTGCCAGCAGCCCTCCGCGGACTAGCTTAACAGATACGCAGTATTTT; cdr3_aa: CASSPPRTSLTDTQYF
v_call: TRBV10-3; d_call: TRBD2; clone_size: many; j_call: TRBJ2-7; cdr3_nt: TGTGCCATCAGTGAAACAGGACTAGCGGGATTGTACGAGCAGTACTTC; cdr3_aa: CAISETGLAGLYEQYF
v_call: TRBV7-3; d_call: TRBD2; clone_size: many; j_call: TRBJ2-5; cdr3_nt: TGTGCCAGCAGCTCAATAGCGGGACCACAAGAGACCCAGTACTTC; cdr3_aa: CASSSIAGPQETQYF
v_call: TRBV11-2; d_call: TRBD2; clone_size: many; j_call: TRBJ2-3; cdr3_nt: TGTGCCAGCAGCGGACTAGCGGACAAGGGGGGGGGCACAGATACGCAGTATTTT; cdr3_aa: CASSGLADKGGGTDTQYF
v_call: TRBV19; d_call: -; clone_size: many; j_call: TRBJ2-2; cdr3_nt: TGTGCCAGTACCATGTCCGGGGAGCTGTTTTTT; cdr3_aa: CASTMSGELFF
v_call: TRBV12-3/TRBV12-4; d_call: TRBD2; clone_size: many; j_call: TRBJ2-3; cdr3_nt: TGTGCCAGCAGCTCGGGACTATTTAGCACAGATACGCAGTATTTT; cdr3_aa: CASSSGLFSTDTQYF
v_call: TRBV5-1; d_call: TRBD2; clone_size: many; j_call: TRBJ2-7; cdr3_nt: TGCGCCAGCAGCTGGAGCGGGACCGAGCAGTACTTC; cdr3_aa: CASSWSGTEQYF
v_call: TRBV19; d_call: -; clone_size: many; j_call: TRBJ2-7; cdr3_nt: TGTGCCAGTAGTACACCAGGCTACGAGCAGTACTTC; cdr3_aa: CASSTPGYEQYF